These 8 T cell receptor beta chains came from one sample sequenced in a study of T cells after yellow fever vaccination. TCRdb reprocessed the 5' RACE reads with MiXCR, giving one entry per CDR3 protein. This sample has just under 600,000 distinct CDR3 sequences, with roughly 14% found just once. The source was PBMCs, collected on the day of the yellow fever booster vaccination. The receptors were sampled from a man younger than 40 who received the YFV17D yellow fever vaccine.

This clonotype was counted only a few times. This chain links TRBV6-2 or TRBV6-3 with TRBJ2-1, with TRBD2 as a possible D gene (5 bases). In germline, CDR1 is MNHEY, CDR2 SVGEGT. The CDR3 runs 13 residues. V lost 7 bases and J lost 3, with 10 bases in between. CDR3 in amino acids: CASIAGRYNEQFF. The CDR3 bases are TGTGCCAGCATCGCGGGCCGCTACAATGAGCAGTTCTTC.

This clonotype has only a few counts. V is TRBV5-1 and J is TRBJ2-1; 7 bases agree with TRBD1. Germline values: CDR1 SGHRS, CDR2 YFSETQ. The CDR3 is 15 amino acids. V lost 1 base and J lost 5; bases outside the gene matches: 6. The CDR3 region has the DNA TGCGCCAGCAGCTTGAACCAGGGGGTTCACAATGAGCAGTTCTTC. Its protein is CASSLNQGVHNEQFF. Supplemented by reference TRBV5-1 and TRBJ2-1, the full variable domain reads KAGVTQTPRYLIKTRGQQVTLSCSPISGHRSVSWYQQTPGQGLQFLFEYFSETQRNKGNFPGRFSGRQFSNSRSEMNVSTLELGDSALYLCASSLNQGVHNEQFFGPGTRLTVL.

This clonotype was seen many times. The chain combines TRBV24-1 with TRBJ2-3, with D uncertain. Germline assignment: CDR1 KGHDR and CDR2 SFDVKD. The CDR3 consists of 14 residues. V lost 4 bases, J lost 0 bases, and 7 bases lay in between. CDR3 in amino acids: CATSDPTSTDTQYF. The CDR3 bases are TGTGCCACCAGTGACCCTACTAGCACAGATACGCAGTATTTT.

This clonotype was seen a handful of times. The chain employs TRBV5-1 and TRBJ2-7; TRBD2 might be the D (6 bases). CDR1 SGHRS and CDR2 YFSETQ come from the germline V gene. This CDR3 is built from 15 residues. The V gene lost 0 bases and the J gene lost 7 bases, with 17 bases spanning the gap. CDR3 bases: TGCGCCAGCAGCTTGGAACGGGCGGCAGGGAGGGAGCAGTACTTC. Translated: CASSLERAAGREQYF.

This clonotype came up many times. This chain joins TRBV6-2 or TRBV6-3 and TRBJ2-1, with TRBD2 matching 13 bases. The CDR3 totals 14 residues. Unmatched junction bases numbered 3, after V lost 5 bases and J lost 8 bases. Germline V lookup: CDR1 MNHEY, CDR2 SVGEGT. The CDR3 sequence is CASSRTSGSYEQFF. The DNA for the CDR3 is TGTGCCAGCAGTCGGACTAGCGGGAGCTATGAGCAGTTCTTC.

This sequence joins TRBV5-1 and TRBJ2-7; the match to TRBD1 covers 7 bases. The CDR3 totals 16 residues. Germline V CDR1 and CDR2: SGHRS, YFSETQ. With V trimmed by 0 bases and J by 0 bases, 6 bases remained unmatched. CDR3 protein: CASSLGPGQTSYEQYF. The CDR3 coding sequence is TGCGCCAGCAGCTTGGGTCCGGGACAGACCTCCTACGAGCAGTACTTC.

This clonotype showed up just a few times. V gene TRBV4-3 combines with J gene TRBJ2-7, with a possible D match to TRBD1 (6 bases). Germline lookup yields CDR1 LGHNA and CDR2 YSLEER. This CDR3 has 14 residues. Trimming cost V 5 bases and J 0 bases, with 11 bases left between them. CDR3 nucleotide sequence: TGCGCCAGCAGCGTCCGGACAGACTCCTACGAGCAGTACTTC. This encodes CASSVRTDSYEQYF.

This clonotype turned up a few times. The J gene is TRBJ2-1, the V gene TRBV3-1; D remains ambiguous. The germline V and J ends were trimmed by 1 base and 0 bases, with 13 bases remaining between them. The CDR3 has 17 amino acids. Per the germline V gene, CDR1 is LGHDT and CDR2 is YNNKEL (reference sequence). The DNA of the CDR3 is TGTGCCAGCAGCCAAGGGGATACCAGGAGCTCCTACAATGAGCAGTTCTTC. It encodes CASSQGDTRSSYNEQFF.